The source of this T cell receptor (beta chain) is a study of cytomegalovirus exposure and HLA in healthy donors. The germline CDR1 and CDR2 sequences are MDHEN and SYDVKM. Deletions cut 7 bases from V and 5 bases from J, with 11 bases between. The CDR3 totals 13 residues. The PCR was carried out with 60 Vbeta primers and 13 Jbeta primers. The protocol was immunoSEQ multiplex PCR, while the TCRdb copy is restricted to in-frame clones and leaves out a portion. This table has 120,000 to 150,000 clones, approximately 79% appearing once. V and J are TRBV28 and TRBJ1-4, with D maybe TRBD1 (5 bases). The sequence derives from a woman aged 40 to 50 in good health and CMV-seropositive. The specimen sequenced was PBMCs. The DNA for the CDR3 is TGTGCCAGCAACCGACAGCTAAATGAAAAACTGTTTTTT. Residues: CASNRQLNEKLFF. The variable domain in full, with the rest retrieved from reference TRBV28 and TRBJ1-4, is DVKVTQSSRYLVKRTGEKVFLECVQDMDHENMFWYRQDPGLGLRLIYFSYDVKMKEKGDIPEGYSVSREKKERFSLILESASTNQTSMYLCASNRQLNEKLFFGSGTQLSVL.